This T cell receptor beta chain came from a study of blood T cells in healthy people across ages. For the study at large: Every two T cells gave about one barcoded beta molecule via template switching. Findings and limits, study-wide: Nothing was known about donor CMV status, and this possibly confounded expanded clonotype changes.

The sample providers were healthy Caucasian people from Russia, aged about 6 to 95. As for this clonotype: The antigen remains unidentified.

Alongside a J-beta primer mix, a sample-barcoded 5' primer served in a second PCR lasting roughly 7 to 11 cycles. TCRdb re-called the 5' RACE reads through MiXCR, storing one row per CDR3 protein. In the table there are approximately 1.5 million distinct CDR3 sequences, 34% of which are singletons. CDR1 and CDR2 from the germline V gene are MNHEY and SMNVEV (reference sequence). The CDR3 has 11 amino acids. V was trimmed by 7 bases and J by 4 bases, leaving 6 bases between them. The sample comprised blood. The TCR sequence derives from a woman in her 30s in good health. The chain has TRBV27 and TRBJ2-3; D gene uncertain. CDR3 region: CASIRADTQYF. The DNA of the CDR3 is TGTGCCAGCATAAGGGCAGATACGCAGTATTTT.